This paragraph reports one T cell receptor beta chain. Antigen specificity is unknown. These data originate in a study of Ad26.COV2.S vaccination and SARS-CoV-2 variants. Notes on the study in general: Recipients given vaccine exceeded placebo recipients in spike-specific TCR breadth.

Assay used: immunoSEQ multiplex PCR; TCRdb lists only in-frame clones, some missing. Found here are hundreds of thousands of clones, roughly 84% of them singletons; the top ten hold about 3.4%. Treatment denoted: around 19 received Ad26.COV2.S at low or high dose, single or two shots; about 5 received placebo; per-sample allocation not given. Repertoires come from day 63 after the first vaccine or placebo injection. Its platform was an Ad26 vector, and its expressed antigen was Wuhan-strain SARS-CoV-2 spike. The CDR3 is 17 residues long. The junction had 7 bases not matched to a gene; V was cut back by 2 bases and J by 1 base. Germline-derived CDR1 and CDR2 are SGHTA and FQGNSA.

This chain uses TRBV7-2 with TRBJ1-1; TRBD1 agrees at 10 bases. Sequencing was performed on peripheral blood, taken in a trial of Ad26.COV2.S vaccine versus placebo. This receptor was taken from a person aged 18-65 years who received the Ad26.COV2.S COVID-19 vaccine or a placebo. The CDR3 reads CASSLYGTGVGNTEAFF. The CDR3 coding sequence is TGTGCCAGCAGCTTATATGGGACAGGGGTGGGGAACACTGAAGCTTTCTTT.